A single sample is the source of the 21 T cell receptor beta chains below, sequenced in a study of beta chain features in type 1 diabetes. Study results and caveats: Moderately but significantly shorter TCRB CDR3s were found in Type 1 diabetes patients in all four CD4+ subsets.

Every bit of the isolated RNA underwent reverse transcription, so sequencing read expressed TCRB transcripts. Libraries were prepared by immunoSEQ multiplex PCR; TCRdb keeps only in-frame clonotypes and omits some of them. Among hundreds of thousands of clones listed, roughly 13% were seen once. For these receptors, no antigen is known. The sequenced sample consisted of naive CD4+ T cells from blood. These receptors all stem from a man aged 18 to 35 with type 1 diabetes.

In this sample, this clone turned up a few times. The gene calls are TRBV7-3 and TRBJ2-1, with D tentatively TRBD2 (7 bases). The V end lost 2 bases, the J end lost 0 bases, and 8 bases lay between the germline ends. The CDR3 covers 15 residues. The germline V gene has CDR1 SGHTA and CDR2 FQGTGA. CDR3 sequence (DNA): TGTGCCAGCAGCTTAGCGGGGGCCTCCTACAATGAGCAGTTCTTC. This codes for CASSLAGASYNEQFF.

This clone was seen just once. V is TRBV27 and J is TRBJ2-7; 8 bases fit TRBD1. This CDR3 spans 15 amino acids. V trimming: 2 bases; J trimming: 4 bases; junction bases outside the gene matches: 7. CDR1 and CDR2 from the germline V gene are MNHEY and SMNVEV (reference sequence). CDR3 residues: CASSLMGQGAYEQYF. The CDR3 DNA sequence: TGTGCCAGCAGTTTAATGGGGCAGGGGGCTTACGAGCAGTACTTC.

The CDR3 nucleotides are TGTGCCAGCAGCTTGTTAGCTATGGGTGCCGGGGAGCTGTTTTTT. Translating it yields CASSLLAMGAGELFF. The genes are TRBV7-7 and TRBJ2-2; D ambiguous. V lost 3 bases to trimming and J lost 6 bases, with 14 bases between them. The germline gives CDR1 SSHAT, CDR2 FNYEAQ (reference sequence). The CDR3 sequence is 15 residues long. Complete variable domain (other parts from reference TRBV7-7 and TRBJ2-2): GAGVSQSPRYKVTKRGQDVTLRCDPISSHATLYWYQQALGQGPEFLTYFNYEAQPDKSGLPSDRFSAERPEGSISTLTIQRTEQRDSAMYRCASSLLAMGAGELFFGEGSRLTVL.

The V and J genes are TRBV28 and TRBJ1-2, with D hard to call. Germline V gene sequence: CDR1 MDHEN, CDR2 SYDVKM. Trimming removed 7 bases at V and 6 bases at J, with 12 bases between. CDR3 size: 12 residues. CDR3 nucleotides: TGTGCCAGCACTCAAATGACTGATGGCTACACCTTC. Protein product: CASTQMTDGYTF.

The V gene is TRBV21-1, the J gene TRBJ2-1. TRBV21-1 is noted as a pseudogene. CDR3 length: 14 residues. As DNA, the CDR3 is TGTGCCAGCAGCAGCCCATTCAACTACAATGAGCAGTTCTTC. This gives the protein CASSSPFNYNEQFF.

In DNA form, the CDR3 reads TGTGCCAGCAGCCCAGGGAGCCTGCCCCGTCAGTACTTC. This sequence encodes CASSPGSLPRQYF. The rearrangement joins TRBV14 to TRBJ2-5, with D perhaps being TRBD1 or TRBD2 (5 bases each). V lost 4 bases and J 11 bases, leaving 17 bases between the germline ends. Germline lookup yields CDR1 SGHDN and CDR2 FVKESK. This CDR3 spans 13 amino acids. Full variable domain (rest looked up from reference TRBV14 and TRBJ2-5): EAGVTQFPSHSVIEKGQTVTLRCDPISGHDNLYWYRRVMGKEIKFLLHFVKESKQDESGMPNNRFLAERTGGTYSTLKVQPAELEDSGVYFCASSPGSLPRQYFGPGTRLLVL.

The chain employs TRBV28 and TRBJ1-5; no firm D call. The V and J ends lost 7 bases and 5 bases respectively, with 12 bases between them. The CDR3 spans 13 residues. Looked up from germline, CDR1 is MDHEN and CDR2 is SYDVKM. DNA of the CDR3: TGTGCCAGCATCTCTGCGAGGGATCAGCCCCAGCATTTT. It codes for CASISARDQPQHF.

This clone was seen only a few times. CDR3 protein: CASSLPSKTQYF. DNA of the CDR3: TGTGCCAGCAGCTTGCCTTCTAAGACCCAGTACTTC. The chain recombines TRBV7-8 with TRBJ2-5; no clear D. The germline CDR1 and CDR2 sequences are SGHVS and FQNEAQ. The V and J ends lost 3 bases and 6 bases respectively, with 8 bases between them. CDR3 size: 12 residues.

CDR3 in amino acids: CAWGSRQGARAGANVLTF. The CDR3 coding sequence is TGTGCCTGGGGATCCCGACAGGGGGCCCGCGCTGGGGCCAACGTCCTGACTTTC. J is TRBJ2-6 and V is TRBV30; 10 bases agree with TRBD1. The ends lost 5 bases at V and 2 bases at J; junction bases unmatched: 12. The CDR3 extends over 18 amino acids. Germline V gives CDR1 GTSNPN, CDR2 SVGIG (reference sequence).

This clone showed up just a few times. The chain carries TRBV18 and TRBJ1-2; possible D gene TRBD1, 5 bases. V dropped 0 bases and J dropped 4 bases, with 9 bases sitting between them. The length of the CDR3 is 14 residues. Germline V gene sequence: CDR1 KGHSH, CDR2 LQKENI. In nucleotides, the CDR3 is TGTGCCAGCTCACCACCTCAGGGTGGCTATGGCTACACCTTC. Translation gives CASSPPQGGYGYTF. Full variable domain (rest looked up from reference TRBV18 and TRBJ1-2): NAGVMQNPRHLVRRRGQEARLRCSPMKGHSHVYWYRQLPEEGLKFMVYLQKENIIDESGMPKERFSAEFPKEGPSILRIQQVVRGDSAAYFCASSPPQGGYGYTFGSGTRLTVV.

This clone was observed a handful of times. The chain has TRBV28 and TRBJ1-2; D remains ambiguous. This CDR3 has 13 residues. Per germline, CDR1 MDHEN and CDR2 SYDVKM. The germline V and J ends were trimmed by 2 bases and 4 bases, with 8 bases remaining between them. CDR3 region: CASSLGALYGYTF. The DNA of the CDR3 is TGTGCCAGCAGTTTAGGAGCACTCTATGGCTACACCTTC.

This chain connects TRBV30 to TRBJ2-5; 9 nucleotides line up with TRBD1. The junction had 3 bases not matched to a gene; V was cut back by 4 bases and J by 3 bases. Germline CDR1 is GTSNPN and CDR2 is SVGIG (reference sequence). The CDR3 contains 13 residues. The CDR3 protein is CAWNRGLEETQYF. The CDR3 DNA follows: TGTGCCTGGAACAGGGGGCTGGAAGAGACCCAGTACTTC.

The CDR3: CASSQDWGGGATDTQYF. Written as DNA, the CDR3 is TGTGCCAGCAGCCAAGATTGGGGAGGAGGGGCCACAGATACGCAGTATTTT. The chain couples TRBV14 to TRBJ2-3, with a possible D match to TRBD2 (6 bases). The germline V gene has CDR1 SGHDN and CDR2 FVKESK. The V end lost 0 bases, the J end lost 2 bases, and 15 bases lay between the germline ends. The CDR3 loop spans 17 amino acids.

The gene calls are TRBV29-1 and TRBJ1-1; a possible D gene is TRBD1 (5 bases). V shed 4 bases and J shed 1 base, with 10 bases lying between them. The CDR3 runs 13 residues. The germline V gene has CDR1 SQVTM and CDR2 ANQGSEA. CDR3 bases: TGCAGCGTTGGGTCAGGGCCGAACACTGAAGCTTTCTTT. It specifies CSVGSGPNTEAFF.

This clone was detected only a few times. The gene calls are TRBV7-2 and TRBJ2-7, with D perhaps TRBD1 (5 bases). V was shortened by 1 base and J by 6 bases, with 7 bases between the two germline ends. There are 12 residues in the CDR3. The germline V gene encodes CDR1 SGHTA and CDR2 FQGNSA. DNA for the CDR3: TGTGCCAGCAGCTTAGGCAGGGCCGAGCAGTACTTC. Translated: CASSLGRAEQYF.

This clone was seen only a few times. The chain has TRBV4-1 and TRBJ1-2; D remains unclear. V was pared by 0 bases and J by 4 bases, with 12 bases between. This CDR3 has 15 amino acids. The germline V gene encodes CDR1 MGHRA and CDR2 YSYEKL. In DNA form, the CDR3 reads TGCGCCAGCAGCCAAGAACCGTCGGTGCCCTATGGCTACACCTTC. It yields the protein CASSQEPSVPYGYTF.

This chain joins TRBV5-1 and TRBJ2-7; the D is unclear. Trimming left V 0 bases short and J 0 bases short, with 10 bases between. Germline-derived CDR1 and CDR2 are SGHRS and YFSETQ. CDR3 length: 15 residues. The CDR3 loop is CASSLGGQPSYEQYF. CDR3 bases: TGCGCCAGCAGCTTGGGTGGGCAGCCCTCCTACGAGCAGTACTTC. The full variable domain, rest sourced from reference TRBV5-1 and TRBJ2-7, is KAGVTQTPRYLIKTRGQQVTLSCSPISGHRSVSWYQQTPGQGLQFLFEYFSETQRNKGNFPGRFSGRQFSNSRSEMNVSTLELGDSALYLCASSLGGQPSYEQYFGPGTRLTVT.

This clone has only a few counts. V and J are TRBV28 and TRBJ1-2; D gene unclear. The length of the CDR3 is 13 residues. Trimming stripped 7 bases from V and 0 bases from J, with 9 bases between. Germline-derived CDR1 and CDR2 are MDHEN and SYDVKM. CDR3 sequence: CASTLFTNYGYTF. CDR3 DNA sequence: TGTGCCAGCACCTTATTCACTAACTATGGCTACACCTTC.

This clone came up a few times. This chain links TRBV7-9 with TRBJ1-2; D possibly corresponds to TRBD1 (5 bases). Trimming removed 2 bases from V and 7 bases from J, with 11 bases in between. The CDR3 sequence is 13 residues long. Germline CDR1 reads SEHNR; CDR2 reads FQNEAQ (reference sequence). The CDR3 is CASSLSRVGGYTF. Here the CDR3 DNA reads TGTGCCAGCAGCTTAAGCAGGGTGGGTGGCTACACCTTC.

The sample holds a few counts of this clone. The chain employs TRBV7-3 and TRBJ2-5, with D possibly matching TRBD1 (6 bases). The CDR3 runs to 15 residues. V was cut by 5 bases and J by 4 bases, with 17 bases left in between. Germline values: CDR1 SGHTA, CDR2 FQGTGA. CDR3 coding DNA: TGTGCCAGCAGCCGTCAAACAGGGTCGGGAGAGACCCAGTACTTC. Amino acid sequence: CASSRQTGSGETQYF.

Only a few counts were recorded for this clone. The chain carries TRBV7-9 and TRBJ1-1; D call uncertain. The CDR3 has 14 amino acids. V was pared by 5 bases and J by 4 bases, with 14 bases between. CDR1 is SEHNR and CDR2 is FQNEAQ in the germline V gene (reference sequence). CDR3 sequence: CASSPLVSSTEAFF. In DNA, the CDR3 is TGTGCCAGCAGCCCCCTCGTCTCTTCCACTGAAGCTTTCTTT.